This is a list of T cell receptor beta chains from one sample in a study of blood T cells in healthy people across ages. Via MiXCR, TCRdb re-called the 5' RACE reads, giving one row per CDR3 protein. The data show 1.5 million to 1.8 million distinct CDR3 sequences, 35% to 45% seen once. The sequenced sample was blood. These receptors all come from a woman younger than 35 in good health. The CDR3 runs from the conserved cysteine through the conserved F or W. The D gene is left open where the match is weak. Expanded clones get a size class; other rows say once, few or many, or leave the size out.

V gene	D gene	J gene	clone size	CDR3 DNA	CDR3 protein
TRBV4-1	TRBD1	TRBJ1-5	NA	TGCGCCAGCAGCCAACGGTACAGGGGGCTTTCTAGCAATCAGCCCCAGCATTTT	CASSQRYRGLSSNQPQHF
TRBV12-3/TRBV12-4	NA	TRBJ1-2	NA	TGTGCCAGCAGCCCGAAGGGACGGATCTATGGCCACACCTTC	CASSPKGRIYGHTF
TRBV4-1	NA	TRBJ1-5	NA	TGCACCAGCAGCCAAGTGTCGTCAGGGACTGGCAATCAGCCCCAGCATTTT	CTSSQVSSGTGNQPQHF
TRBV29-1	NA	TRBJ1-4	NA	TGCAGCGTTGAGGGAGTTAATGAAAAACTGTTTTTT	CSVEGVNEKLFF
TRBV12-3/TRBV12-4	NA	TRBJ2-2	NA	TGTGCCAGCAGTTTTCGCAGGGGTCCCGGGGAGCTGTTTTTT	CASSFRRGPGELFF
TRBV30	NA	TRBJ2-5	once	TGTGCCTGGAGACGAGTCGGCGATGAGCAGTACTTC	CAWRRVGDEQYF
TRBV12-3/TRBV12-4	TRBD1	TRBJ1-6	NA	TGTGCCTGCAGCCGGACAGGGTTTAGTTCACCCCTCCACTTT	CACSRTGFSSPLHF
TRBV11-2	TRBD2	TRBJ2-5	NA	TGTGCCAGCAGGCGCCGGGACTATTGGGAAGAGACCCAGTACTTC	CASRRRDYWEETQYF
TRBV20-1	NA	TRBJ2-3	few	TGCCGGGGGGGACAGAGCACAGATACGCAGTATTTT	CRGGQSTDTQYF
TRBV10-3	NA	TRBJ2-3	many	TGTGCCATCAGCGCGACAGGATGGGGCACAGATACGCAGTATTTT	CAISATGWGTDTQYF
TRBV6-2/TRBV6-3	NA	TRBJ2-7	few	TGTGCCAGCAGTTACTCGTACCGGGAGCCAACCTACGAGCAGTACTTC	CASSYSYREPTYEQYF
TRBV7-2	NA	TRBJ2-3	NA	TGTGCCAGCAGCCTCTCCTTTCTGGGGGGCCGAGGGGATACGCAGTATTTT	CASSLSFLGGRGDTQYF
TRBV7-9	TRBD2	TRBJ2-1	few	TGTGCCAGCAGCTTAGGGTCTAGCGGGGGGGCCTGGTCCTACAATGAGCAGTTCTTC	CASSLGSSGGAWSYNEQFF
TRBV2	NA	TRBJ1-1	NA	TGTGCCAGCAGGGTCACTGAAGCTTTCTTT	CASRVTEAFF
TRBV19	TRBD1	TRBJ1-1	NA	TGTGCCAGTAGTAGGGAGGGGGCTCGCGCTGAAGCTTTCTTT	CASSREGARAEAFF
TRBV5-1	NA	TRBJ2-3	NA	TGCGCCAGCAGCTTATTCCACGGTGAACCGACCAGCACAGATACGCAGTATTTT	CASSLFHGEPTSTDTQYF
TRBV4-1	NA	TRBJ2-1	NA	TGCGCCAGCAGCGGTTCAGGGGGGGCAAATGAGCAGTTCTTC	CASSGSGGANEQFF
TRBV2	TRBD1	TRBJ1-2	NA	TGTGCCAGCAGGCCCGGGACAGGGAAGTATGGCTACACCTTC	CASRPGTGKYGYTF
TRBV29-1	NA	TRBJ2-3	few	TGCAGCGTGGGCGGACAAGCCACCACAGATACGCAGTATTTT	CSVGGQATTDTQYF
TRBV30	NA	TRBJ2-3	NA	TGTGCCTGGACCACGATGAACGGAGGATATACGCAGTATTTT	CAWTTMNGGYTQYF
TRBV20-1	NA	TRBJ2-1	NA	TGCAGTGCTAGACCGGCCGGACTATCCTACAATGAGCAGTTCTTC	CSARPAGLSYNEQFF
TRBV12-3/TRBV12-4	NA	TRBJ2-5	few	TGTGCCAGCAGTCCACAGGGAAGAGAGACCCAGTACTTC	CASSPQGRETQYF
TRBV6-2/TRBV6-3	NA	TRBJ1-5	NA	TGTGCCAGCAGACCAACCAGGGGCAATCAGCCCCAGCATTTT	CASRPTRGNQPQHF
TRBV20-1	TRBD2	TRBJ2-3	few	TGCAGTGCTAGGGGGAGGGGACGCACAGATACGCAGTATTTT	CSARGRGRTDTQYF
TRBV20-1	TRBD1	TRBJ2-2	many	TGCAGTGCGGATCGAAGGCAGGGGGCGAACACCGGGGAGCTGTTTTTT	CSADRRQGANTGELFF
TRBV20-1	NA	TRBJ1-1	NA	TGCAGTGCTAGAGATCCAGGGGCGAACACTGAAGCTTTCTTT	CSARDPGANTEAFF
TRBV20-1	NA	TRBJ2-1	NA	TGCAGTGGGGTGGGGACGAACAATGAGCAGTTCTTC	CSGVGTNNEQFF
TRBV28	TRBD1	TRBJ1-5	NA	TGTGCCAGCAGTTTGGACAACAGGGGCCACCAGCCCCAGCATTTT	CASSLDNRGHQPQHF
TRBV5-1	NA	TRBJ2-3	NA	TGCGCCAGCAGCCCCGGACGTGTGACAGATACGCAGTATTTT	CASSPGRVTDTQYF
TRBV7-9	NA	TRBJ1-1	few	TGTGCCAGCAGCTTACCGTTCGTGGGGGACACTGAAGCTTTCTTT	CASSLPFVGDTEAFF
TRBV27	NA	TRBJ2-7	few	TGTGCCAGCAAAGTGGTAGGTGGTTCCGGGTTCCCCTACGAGCAGTACTTC	CASKVVGGSGFPYEQYF
TRBV20-1	TRBD1	TRBJ2-6	few	TGCAGTGCTAGCGGACAGGCTGGGGCCAACGTCCTGACTTTC	CSASGQAGANVLTF
TRBV4-2	NA	TRBJ1-1	once	TGTGCCAGCAGCCAAGATCAAAGCTTATTGGGGGTCGCTGAAGCTTTCTTT	CASSQDQSLLGVAEAFF
TRBV29-1	NA	TRBJ1-2	many	TGCAGCGTTGAACGGGACACCTATAACTATGGCTACACCTTC	CSVERDTYNYGYTF
TRBV4-3	NA	TRBJ2-3	few	TGCGCCAGCAGCGATGTATATAGCACAGATACGCAGTATTTT	CASSDVYSTDTQYF
TRBV19	NA	TRBJ1-1	NA	TGTGCCAGTAGTATTTGGCAGGGGGAAGCTTTCTTT	CASSIWQGEAFF
TRBV7-9	NA	TRBJ2-1	NA	TGTGCCAGCAGCTTAGAATTGCGTGGACTCCGGTCCAATGAGCAGTTCTTC	CASSLELRGLRSNEQFF
TRBV29-1	NA	TRBJ2-2	once	TGCAGCGTTCGGACAGTAACCGGGGAGCTGTTTTTT	CSVRTVTGELFF
TRBV10-3	NA	TRBJ2-5	NA	TGTGCCATCAGGGCCCCCGAGTGGAATGAGCAGTACTTC	CAIRAPEWNEQYF
TRBV7-2	NA	TRBJ1-5	NA	TGTGCCAGCAGCTTATCGGGGGATGGCAATCAGCCCCAGCATTTT	CASSLSGDGNQPQHF
TRBV7-6	NA	TRBJ1-2	few	TGTGCCAGCAGCGCAGCTGGGGGATCAGCGGCTGGCTACACCTTC	CASSAAGGSAAGYTF
TRBV15	TRBD1	TRBJ2-5	NA	TGTGCCACCAGCAGAGATCTAACCCGGGACAGGGGGCAAGAGACCCAGTACTTC	CATSRDLTRDRGQETQYF
TRBV5-1	NA	TRBJ2-1	few	TGCGCCAGCAGCTTGGTCGGGGGGCCAGGGAATGAGCAGTTCTTC	CASSLVGGPGNEQFF
TRBV4-3	NA	TRBJ2-3	few	TGCGCCAGCAGCGCTCAGACTGGGCGCACAGATACGCAGTATTTT	CASSAQTGRTDTQYF
TRBV20-1	NA	TRBJ1-2	NA	TGCAGTGCTACAACGGGATGGACGTATGGCTACACCTTC	CSATTGWTYGYTF
TRBV6-5	NA	TRBJ1-1	NA	TGTGCCAGCAGTTACTCGAGGCAGCAGACCACTGAAGCTTTCTTT	CASSYSRQQTTEAFF
TRBV12-3/TRBV12-4	NA	TRBJ1-1	NA	TGTGCCAGCATCCAAGAAACTGAAGCTTTCTTT	CASIQETEAFF
TRBV12-3/TRBV12-4	NA	TRBJ2-5	NA	TGTGCCAGCGAGGACAAGTACCAAGAGACCCAGTACTTC	CASEDKYQETQYF
TRBV11-2	NA	TRBJ2-4	few	TGTGCCAGCAGCTCGGGGAGGTGGACCAAAAACATTCAGTACTTC	CASSSGRWTKNIQYF
TRBV7-2	NA	TRBJ2-1	NA	TGTGCCAGCAGCTTCCAGACTAGTACGGAGCAGTTCTTC	CASSFQTSTEQFF
TRBV7-9	NA	TRBJ2-7	NA	TGTGCCAGCAGCGCGCCTAACAGGGCCTACAATGAGCAGTACTTC	CASSAPNRAYNEQYF
TRBV5-1	NA	TRBJ2-3	few	TGCGCCAGCAGCTTGGACAGCGGGTCGGGCACAGATACGCAGTATTTT	CASSLDSGSGTDTQYF
TRBV2	TRBD2	TRBJ2-3	NA	TGTGCCAGCAGAAGGACTAGCGGGGTTAGCACAGATACGCAGTATTTT	CASRRTSGVSTDTQYF
TRBV27	TRBD2	TRBJ2-1	NA	TGTGCCAGCGCGGGACTAGAAGATAATGAGCAGTTCTTC	CASAGLEDNEQFF
TRBV9	TRBD2	TRBJ2-3	NA	TGTGCCAGCAGCGTAGGCGGGACTAGCGGGGGAGATACGCAGTATTTT	CASSVGGTSGGDTQYF
TRBV28	NA	TRBJ2-7	NA	TGTGCCAGCTTGAGGGAGAGCTCCTACGAGCAGTACTTC	CASLRESSYEQYF
TRBV5-1	NA	TRBJ1-1	once	TGCGCCAGGAGCTTGGATGTTTGGCAAACAATGAACACTGAAGCTTTCTTT	CARSLDVWQTMNTEAFF
TRBV7-9	NA	TRBJ2-6	few	TGTGCCAGTGCGCATTCTGGGGCCAACGTCCTGACTTTC	CASAHSGANVLTF
TRBV27	TRBD2	TRBJ2-5	few	TGTGCCAGCAGTTTAATGGCGGGGGGCCAAGAGACCCAGTACTTC	CASSLMAGGQETQYF
TRBV14	NA	TRBJ2-1	many	TGTGCCAGCAGTCAGACGGGTGAGCAGTTCTTC	CASSQTGEQFF